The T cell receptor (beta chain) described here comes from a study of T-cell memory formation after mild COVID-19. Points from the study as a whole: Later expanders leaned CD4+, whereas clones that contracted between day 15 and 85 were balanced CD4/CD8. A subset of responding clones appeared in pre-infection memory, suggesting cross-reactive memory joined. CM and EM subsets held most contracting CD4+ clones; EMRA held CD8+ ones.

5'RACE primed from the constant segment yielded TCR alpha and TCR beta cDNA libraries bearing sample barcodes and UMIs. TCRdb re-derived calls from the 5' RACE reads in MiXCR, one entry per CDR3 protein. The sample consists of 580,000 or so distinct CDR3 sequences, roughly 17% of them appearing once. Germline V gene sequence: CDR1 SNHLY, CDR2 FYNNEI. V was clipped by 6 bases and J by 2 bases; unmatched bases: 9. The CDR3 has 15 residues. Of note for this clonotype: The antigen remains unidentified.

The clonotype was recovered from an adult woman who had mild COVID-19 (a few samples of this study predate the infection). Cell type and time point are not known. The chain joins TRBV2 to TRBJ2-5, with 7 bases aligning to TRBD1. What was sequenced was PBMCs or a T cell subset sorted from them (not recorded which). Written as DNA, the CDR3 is TGTGCCAGCAGGGAATTTGGGACAGAACAAGAGACCCAGTACTTC. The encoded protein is CASREFGTEQETQYF.